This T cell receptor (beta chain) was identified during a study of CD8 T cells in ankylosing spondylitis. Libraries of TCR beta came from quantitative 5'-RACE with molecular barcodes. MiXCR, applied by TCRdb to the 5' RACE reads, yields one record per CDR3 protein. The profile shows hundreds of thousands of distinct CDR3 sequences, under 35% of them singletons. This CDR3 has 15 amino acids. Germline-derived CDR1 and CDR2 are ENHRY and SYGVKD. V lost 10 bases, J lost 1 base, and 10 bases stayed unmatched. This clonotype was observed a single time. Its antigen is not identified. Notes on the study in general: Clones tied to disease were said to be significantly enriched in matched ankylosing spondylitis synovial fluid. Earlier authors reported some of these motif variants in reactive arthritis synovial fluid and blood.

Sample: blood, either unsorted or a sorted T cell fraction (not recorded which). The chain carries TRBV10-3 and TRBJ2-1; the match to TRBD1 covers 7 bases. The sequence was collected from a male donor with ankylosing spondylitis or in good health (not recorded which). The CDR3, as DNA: TGTGCCACTGGTTCACAGGGGTCTTCCTACAATGAGCAGTTCTTC. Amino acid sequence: CATGSQGSSYNEQFF.